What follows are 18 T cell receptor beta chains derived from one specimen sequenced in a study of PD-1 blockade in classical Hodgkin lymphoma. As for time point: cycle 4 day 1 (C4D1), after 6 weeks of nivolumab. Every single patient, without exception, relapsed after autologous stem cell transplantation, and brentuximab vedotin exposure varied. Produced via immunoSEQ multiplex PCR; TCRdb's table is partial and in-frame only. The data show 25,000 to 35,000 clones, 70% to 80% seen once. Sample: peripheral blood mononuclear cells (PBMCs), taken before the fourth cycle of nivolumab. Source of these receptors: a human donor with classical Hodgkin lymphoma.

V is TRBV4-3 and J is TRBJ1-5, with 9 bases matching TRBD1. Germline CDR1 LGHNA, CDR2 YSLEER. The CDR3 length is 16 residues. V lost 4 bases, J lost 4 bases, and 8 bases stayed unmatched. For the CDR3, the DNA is TGCGCCAGCAGCCCTAAATGGACAGGGGTAAATCAGCCCCAGCATTTT. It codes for CASSPKWTGVNQPQHF.

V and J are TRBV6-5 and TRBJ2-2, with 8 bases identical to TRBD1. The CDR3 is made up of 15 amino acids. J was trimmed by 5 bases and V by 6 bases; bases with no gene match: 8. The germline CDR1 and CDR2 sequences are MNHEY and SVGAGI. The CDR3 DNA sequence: TGTGCCAGCAGCCCTGACAGGGGTCAAACCGGGGAGCTGTTTTTT. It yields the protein CASSPDRGQTGELFF.

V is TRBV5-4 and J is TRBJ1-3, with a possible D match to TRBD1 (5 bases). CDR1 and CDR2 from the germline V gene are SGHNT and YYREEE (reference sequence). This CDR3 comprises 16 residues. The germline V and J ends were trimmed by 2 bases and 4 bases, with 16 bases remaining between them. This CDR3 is CASSFPDLKGGNTIYF. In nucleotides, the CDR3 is TGTGCCAGCAGCTTTCCGGACCTTAAGGGGGGAAACACCATATATTTT.

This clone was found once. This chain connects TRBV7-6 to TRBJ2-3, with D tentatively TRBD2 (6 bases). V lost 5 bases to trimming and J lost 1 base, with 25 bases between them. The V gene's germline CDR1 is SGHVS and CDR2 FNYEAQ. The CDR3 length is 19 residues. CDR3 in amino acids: CASSPSYGPRDSRTDTQYF. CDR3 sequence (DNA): TGTGCCAGCAGCCCCAGCTATGGGCCGAGGGACTCCCGCACAGATACGCAGTATTTT.

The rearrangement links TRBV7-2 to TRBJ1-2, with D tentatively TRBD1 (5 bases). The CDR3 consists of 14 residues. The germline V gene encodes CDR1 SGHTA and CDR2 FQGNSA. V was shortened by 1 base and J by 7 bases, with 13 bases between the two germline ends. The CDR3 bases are TGTGCCAGCAGCTTAGAGGGCAGGGTCGGTGGCTACACCTTC. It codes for CASSLEGRVGGYTF.

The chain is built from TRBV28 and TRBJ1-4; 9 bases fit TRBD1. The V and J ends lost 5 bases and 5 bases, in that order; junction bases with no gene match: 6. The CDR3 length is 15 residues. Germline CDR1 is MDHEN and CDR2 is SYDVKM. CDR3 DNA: TGTGCCAGCAGTCTGGGGGACAGGGCCAATGAAAAACTGTTTTTT. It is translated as CASSLGDRANEKLFF.

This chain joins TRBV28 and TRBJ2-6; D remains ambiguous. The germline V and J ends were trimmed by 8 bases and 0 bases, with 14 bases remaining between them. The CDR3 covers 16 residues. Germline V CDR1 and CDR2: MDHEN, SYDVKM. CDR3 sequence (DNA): TGTGCCAGCCTCAGGAAAGGGTTCTCTGGGGCCAACGTCCTGACTTTC. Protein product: CASLRKGFSGANVLTF.

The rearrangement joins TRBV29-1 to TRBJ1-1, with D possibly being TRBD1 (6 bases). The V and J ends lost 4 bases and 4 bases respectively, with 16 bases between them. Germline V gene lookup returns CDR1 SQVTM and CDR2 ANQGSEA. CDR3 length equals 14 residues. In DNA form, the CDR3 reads TGCAGCGTTGCCGGGGGCCCCGGGGGCACTGAAGCTTTCTTT. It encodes CSVAGGPGGTEAFF.

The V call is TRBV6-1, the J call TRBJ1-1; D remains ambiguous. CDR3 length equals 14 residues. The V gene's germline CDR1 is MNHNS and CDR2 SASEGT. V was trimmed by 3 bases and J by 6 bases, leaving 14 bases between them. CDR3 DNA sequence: TGTGCCAGCAGTGACGGGGTCGAGATGTCTGAAGCTTTCTTT. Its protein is CASSDGVEMSEAFF.

The CDR3 region is CASSDEVSYEQYF. The CDR3 coding sequence is TGTGCCAGCAGCGACGAGGTCTCCTACGAGCAGTACTTC. The rearrangement links TRBV7-2 to TRBJ2-7; D ambiguous. Germline V gives CDR1 SGHTA, CDR2 FQGNSA. There are 13 residues in the CDR3. V shed 5 bases and J shed 0 bases, with 8 bases lying between them.

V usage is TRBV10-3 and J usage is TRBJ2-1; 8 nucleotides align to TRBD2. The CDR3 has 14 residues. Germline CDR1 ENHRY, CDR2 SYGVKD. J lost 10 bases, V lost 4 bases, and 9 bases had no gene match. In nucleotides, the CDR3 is TGTGCCATCAGTGGGGATAGCGGGGCCGGGGAGCAGTTCTTC. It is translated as CAISGDSGAGEQFF.

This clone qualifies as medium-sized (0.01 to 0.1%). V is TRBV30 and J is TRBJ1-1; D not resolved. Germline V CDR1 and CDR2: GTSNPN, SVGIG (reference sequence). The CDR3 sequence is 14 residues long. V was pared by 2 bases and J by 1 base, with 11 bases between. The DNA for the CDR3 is TGTGCCTGGAGTCCACACCTGGGGAACACTGAAGCTTTCTTT. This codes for CAWSPHLGNTEAFF.

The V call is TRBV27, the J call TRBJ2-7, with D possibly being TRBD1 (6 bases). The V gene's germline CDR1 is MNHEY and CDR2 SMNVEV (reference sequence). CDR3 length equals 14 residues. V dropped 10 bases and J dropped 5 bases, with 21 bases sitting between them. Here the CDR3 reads CATSEVRGNNEQYF. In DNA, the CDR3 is TGTGCCACCTCAGAGGTGAGGGGGAATAACGAGCAGTACTTC.

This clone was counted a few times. CDR3 bases: TGCGCCAGCAGCCAAGGAGGGGGCCCCGAGCCCCAGTACTTC. Protein: CASSQGGGPEPQYF. The J gene is TRBJ2-5, the V gene TRBV4-3, with TRBD1 matching over 7 bases. The CDR3 contains 14 residues. From germline, CDR1 is LGHNA and CDR2 YSLEER. J lost 9 bases, V lost 1 base, and 8 bases had no gene match.

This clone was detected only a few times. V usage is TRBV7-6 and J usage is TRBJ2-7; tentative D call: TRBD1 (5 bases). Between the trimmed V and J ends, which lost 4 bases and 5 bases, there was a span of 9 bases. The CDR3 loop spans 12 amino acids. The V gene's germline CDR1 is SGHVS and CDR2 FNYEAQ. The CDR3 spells CASSSSGNEQYF. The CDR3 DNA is TGTGCCAGCAGCTCCTCAGGGAACGAGCAGTACTTC.

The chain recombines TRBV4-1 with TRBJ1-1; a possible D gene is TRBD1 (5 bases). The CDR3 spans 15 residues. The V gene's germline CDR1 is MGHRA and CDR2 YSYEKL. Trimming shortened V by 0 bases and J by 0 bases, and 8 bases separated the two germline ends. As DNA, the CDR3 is TGCGCCAGCAGCCAAGAGGAGACAGTGAACACTGAAGCTTTCTTT. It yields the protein CASSQEETVNTEAFF.

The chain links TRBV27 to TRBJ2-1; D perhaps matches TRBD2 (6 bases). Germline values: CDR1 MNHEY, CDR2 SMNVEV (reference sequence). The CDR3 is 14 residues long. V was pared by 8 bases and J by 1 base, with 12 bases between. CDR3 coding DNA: TGTGCCAGCCGAGAGGAGGGTTCCTACAATGAGCAGTTCTTC. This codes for CASREEGSYNEQFF.

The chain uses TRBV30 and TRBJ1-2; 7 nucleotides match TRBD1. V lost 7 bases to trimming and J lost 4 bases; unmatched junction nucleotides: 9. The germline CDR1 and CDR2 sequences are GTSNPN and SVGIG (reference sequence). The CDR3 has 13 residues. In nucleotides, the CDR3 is TGTGCCTCCGGACAGGCGGCTCGCTATGGCTACACCTTC. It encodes CASGQAARYGYTF. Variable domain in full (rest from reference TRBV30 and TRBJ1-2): SQTIHQWPATLVQPVGSPLSLECTVEGTSNPNLYWYRQAAGRGLQLLFYSVGIGQISSEVPQNLSASRPQDRQFILSSKKLLLSDSGFYLCASGQAARYGYTFGSGTRLTVV.